This entry concerns a single T cell receptor beta chain. This specimen comes from a study of T cell responses to AZD1222 COVID-19 vaccine. This CDR3 is 15 amino acids long. Deletions cut 3 bases from V and 0 bases from J, with 8 bases between. Germline CDR1 and CDR2: LNHDA and SQIVND (reference sequence). Assay: immunoSEQ multiplex PCR; the TCRdb copy retains only in-frame clones and omits some. The sample yields 70,000 to 75,000 clones, about 85% seen once. The TCR comes from an adult who received the AZD1222 COVID-19 vaccine. The source material was peripheral blood, sampled 28 days after the second AZD1222 dose. J is TRBJ1-4 and V is TRBV19; TRBD1 might be the D (5 bases). CDR3 DNA sequence: TGTGCCAGTAGTATGGGGGGTGCAACTAATGAAAAACTGTTTTTT. Its protein is CASSMGGATNEKLFF. The full variable domain, in which reference TRBV19 and TRBJ1-4 provide the parts outside the CDR3, is DGGITQSPKYLFRKEGQNVTLSCEQNLNHDAMYWYRQDPGQGLRLIYYSQIVNDFQKGDIAEGYSVSREKKESFPLTVTSAQKNPTAFYLCASSMGGATNEKLFFGSGTQLSVL.